The T cell receptor (beta chain) described here comes from a study of somatic mutations in cytotoxic T cells in rheumatoid arthritis. Looking at the study overall: Samples taken at follow-up were obtained during immunosuppressive therapy such as methotrexate, hydroxychloroquine and sulfasalazine.

TCRdb keeps only in-frame clones here, not all; method: immunoSEQ multiplex PCR. The sample lists several thousand clones, around 77% occurring once. This CDR3 is 15 amino acids long. From germline, CDR1 is MRHNA and CDR2 SNTAGT. V was clipped by 6 bases and J by 5 bases; unmatched bases: 13. This TCR was recovered from a woman in her sixties or seventies with rheumatoid arthritis. The V gene is TRBV6-4, the J gene TRBJ2-7, with 7 bases matching TRBD2. Sample: CD8+ T cells sorted from blood, taken at a follow-up visit. CDR3 DNA: TGTGCCAGCAGCCCCGGGGAGGGATCTATCCACGAGCAGTACTTC. Protein sequence: CASSPGEGSIHEQYF.